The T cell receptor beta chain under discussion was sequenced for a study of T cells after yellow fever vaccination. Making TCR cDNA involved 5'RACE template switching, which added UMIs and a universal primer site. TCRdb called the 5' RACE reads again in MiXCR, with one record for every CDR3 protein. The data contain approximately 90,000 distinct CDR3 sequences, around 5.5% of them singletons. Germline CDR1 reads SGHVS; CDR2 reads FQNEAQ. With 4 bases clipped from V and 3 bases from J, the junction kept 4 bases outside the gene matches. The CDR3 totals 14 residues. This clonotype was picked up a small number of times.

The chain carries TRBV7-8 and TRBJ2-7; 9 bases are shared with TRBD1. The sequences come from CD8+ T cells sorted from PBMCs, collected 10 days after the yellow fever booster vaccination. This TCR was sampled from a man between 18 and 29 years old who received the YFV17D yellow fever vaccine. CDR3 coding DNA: TGTGCCAGCAGCTCACAGGGGGCGAGCTACGAGCAGTACTTC. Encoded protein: CASSSQGASYEQYF.